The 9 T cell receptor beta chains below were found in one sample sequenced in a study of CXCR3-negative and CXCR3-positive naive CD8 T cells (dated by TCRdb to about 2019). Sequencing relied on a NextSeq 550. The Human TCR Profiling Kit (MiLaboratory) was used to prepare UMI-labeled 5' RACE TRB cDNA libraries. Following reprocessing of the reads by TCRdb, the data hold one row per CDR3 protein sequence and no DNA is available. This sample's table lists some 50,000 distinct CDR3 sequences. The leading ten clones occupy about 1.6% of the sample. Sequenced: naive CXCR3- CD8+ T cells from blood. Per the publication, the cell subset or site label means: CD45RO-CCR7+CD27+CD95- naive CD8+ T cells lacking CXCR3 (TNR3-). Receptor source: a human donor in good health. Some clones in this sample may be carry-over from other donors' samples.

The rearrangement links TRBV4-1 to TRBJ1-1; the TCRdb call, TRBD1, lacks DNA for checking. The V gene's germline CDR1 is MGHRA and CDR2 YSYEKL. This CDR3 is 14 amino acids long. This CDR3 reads CASSPALQGTEAFF.

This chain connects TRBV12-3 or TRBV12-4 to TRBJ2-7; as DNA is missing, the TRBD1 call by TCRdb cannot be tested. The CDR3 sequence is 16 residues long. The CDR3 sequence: CASSPPPGQGSYEQYF.

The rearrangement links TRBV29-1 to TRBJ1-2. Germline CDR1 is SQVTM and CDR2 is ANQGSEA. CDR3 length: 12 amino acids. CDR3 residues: CSVEGNAYGYTF.

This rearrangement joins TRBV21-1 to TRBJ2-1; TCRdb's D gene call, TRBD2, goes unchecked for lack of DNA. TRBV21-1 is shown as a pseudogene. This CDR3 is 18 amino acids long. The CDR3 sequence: CASSKAGSSGGAMDEQFF.

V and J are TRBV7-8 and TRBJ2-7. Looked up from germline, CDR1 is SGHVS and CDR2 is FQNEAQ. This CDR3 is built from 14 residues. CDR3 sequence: CASSLEAHSYEQYF.

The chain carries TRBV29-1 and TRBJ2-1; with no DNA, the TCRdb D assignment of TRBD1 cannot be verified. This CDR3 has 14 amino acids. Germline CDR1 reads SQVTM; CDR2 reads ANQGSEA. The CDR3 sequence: CSVVPGVSYNEQFF.

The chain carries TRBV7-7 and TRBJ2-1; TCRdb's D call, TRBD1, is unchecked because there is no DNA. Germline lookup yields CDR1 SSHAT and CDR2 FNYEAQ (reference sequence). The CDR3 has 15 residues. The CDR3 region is CASSLALGGYNEQFF.

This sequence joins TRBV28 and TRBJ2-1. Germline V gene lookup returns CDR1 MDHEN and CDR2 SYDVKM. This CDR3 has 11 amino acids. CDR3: CASSFAREQFF.

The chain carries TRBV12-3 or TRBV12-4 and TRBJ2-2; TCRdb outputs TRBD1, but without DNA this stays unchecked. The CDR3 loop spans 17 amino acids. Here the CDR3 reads CASSLSIGTVVTGELFF.